A selection of T cell receptor beta chains follows, all from one sample in a study of T cell repertoires in cytomegalovirus infection. TCRdb reprocessed the reads via MiXCR and lists one record per CDR3 protein. The table has approximately 700,000 distinct CDR3 sequences, 35% to 45% seen once; the top ten hold 2.5% to 3.5%. Sequenced material: PBMCs. Source of these receptors: a human donor in good health (CMV status not recorded). Some clones in this sample may be carry-over from other donors' samples. The CDR3 runs from the conserved cysteine through the conserved F or W. D genes are given only for firm matches. A clone size is listed for some rows: how often the clone was seen (once, few, many), or a class if it is expanded.

d_gene | j_gene | v_gene | abundance | CDR3nt | CDR3aa
- | TRBJ2-7 | TRBV27 | few | TGTGCCAGCAGAGCACGCAGGGGGAAGAGGGAGGGCCCGTACGAGCAGTACTTC | CASRARRGKREGPYEQYF
- | TRBJ2-7 | TRBV7-9 | few | TGTGCCAGCAGCCACCGGGACACCAACTCCTACGAGCAGTACTTC | CASSHRDTNSYEQYF
- | TRBJ2-2 | TRBV6-5 | - | TGTGCCAGCCTAATGGGGCTTCACACCGGGGAGCTGTTTTTT | CASLMGLHTGELFF
- | TRBJ1-2 | TRBV5-6 | - | TGTGCCAGCACCTTACAGGGTCCTAACTATGGCTACACCTTC | CASTLQGPNYGYTF
TRBD1 | TRBJ1-1 | TRBV5-1 | - | TGCGCCAGCAGCCAAGCCGGGACAGGTAACACTGAAGCTTTCTTT | CASSQAGTGNTEAFF
- | TRBJ2-3 | TRBV7-8 | few | TGTGCCAGCAGCTTAGCGCTAAGGAAGCTCACAGATACGCAGTATTTT | CASSLALRKLTDTQYF
- | TRBJ2-3 | TRBV7-9 | few | TGTGCCAGCAGCGGTGGGTTTGGACGCACAGATACGCAGTATTTT | CASSGGFGRTDTQYF
- | TRBJ2-7 | TRBV5-1 | - | TGCGCCAGCAGGTCCACAGCAGCTAGTTCCTACGAGCAGTACTTC | CASRSTAASSYEQYF
- | TRBJ1-1 | TRBV7-6 | - | TGTGCCAGCAGCGCACCTTTGGGAGACACTGAAGCTTTCTTT | CASSAPLGDTEAFF
- | TRBJ1-5 | TRBV7-9 | - | TGTGCCAGCAGCGGAGGACTAAGCAATCAGCCCCAGCATTTT | CASSGGLSNQPQHF
- | TRBJ2-1 | TRBV19 | - | TGTGCCAGTAGTATTACGGACACCAATGAGCAGTTCTTC | CASSITDTNEQFF
TRBD1 | TRBJ2-1 | TRBV6-2/TRBV6-3 | few | TGTGCCAGCAGTTACGTTATTGGGAGTTGGGGACAGGGGGTCTACAATGAGCAGTTCTTC | CASSYVIGSWGQGVYNEQFF
- | TRBJ1-1 | TRBV28 | few | TGTGCCAGCAGTCCCCTTCATGAGGTTGTTGAAGCTTTCTTT | CASSPLHEVVEAFF
TRBD1 | TRBJ2-3 | TRBV12-3/TRBV12-4 | few | TGTGCCAGCAGGCGACAGGGGGAAGATACGCAGTATTTT | CASRRQGEDTQYF
- | TRBJ1-2 | TRBV28 | - | TGTGCCAGCCAAAACGGACAGTATGGCTACACCTTC | CASQNGQYGYTF
- | TRBJ1-1 | TRBV3-1 | - | TGTGCCAGCAGCCAAGAAGCAGGGAGCGACTCTGAAGCTTTCTTT | CASSQEAGSDSEAFF
- | TRBJ1-2 | TRBV2 | - | TGTGCCAGCCTCGGCCCCGGGGTTCGAGGCTACACCTTC | CASLGPGVRGYTF
- | TRBJ1-2 | TRBV28 | - | TGTGCCAGCAGATTAACAGGCCCCATGGGCTACACCTTC | CASRLTGPMGYTF
TRBD1 | TRBJ1-2 | TRBV6-6 | - | TGTGCCAGCAGGGAGCCCGACAGGGGGTTGTATGGCTACACCTTC | CASREPDRGLYGYTF
- | TRBJ2-1 | TRBV7-9 | many | TGTGCCAGCAGCGCAGTCGGATACAATGAGCAGTTCTTC | CASSAVGYNEQFF
TRBD1 | TRBJ2-5 | TRBV28 | - | TGTGCCAGCAGCGGACAGGGAATGGGAGAGACCCAGTACTTC | CASSGQGMGETQYF
- | TRBJ2-6 | TRBV12-3/TRBV12-4 | few | TGTGCCATCAAATCGTGGGGGGACGTTGGGACCTCTGGGGCCAACGTCCTGACTTTC | CAIKSWGDVGTSGANVLTF
TRBD1 | TRBJ1-5 | TRBV19 | - | TGTGCCAGTAGGTACCGGAGGACAGGGGATAGCAATCAGCCCCAGCATTTT | CASRYRRTGDSNQPQHF
- | TRBJ2-1 | TRBV11-2 | - | TGTGCCAGCAGCTTAGAGGAGTGGGAAACAGTCTGGGTTGAGCAGTTCTTC | CASSLEEWETVWVEQFF
TRBD2 | TRBJ2-3 | TRBV7-8 | few | TGTGCCAGCAGCCGAGCGGGAGATAAAGATACGCAGTATTTT | CASSRAGDKDTQYF
- | TRBJ2-3 | TRBV7-9 | many | TGTGCCAGCAGCTTAACAGGGGGGGCAGATACGCAGTATTTT | CASSLTGGADTQYF
- | TRBJ1-4 | TRBV12-3/TRBV12-4 | many | TGTGCCAGCAGCCAACAGGGATCCAATGAAAAACTGTTTTTT | CASSQQGSNEKLFF
- | TRBJ2-3 | TRBV28 | - | TGTGCCAGCAGTTCCCCCGGAGACACAGATACGCAGTATTTT | CASSSPGDTDTQYF
- | TRBJ1-2 | TRBV7-2 | many | TGTGCCAGCAATACAGGCAGGGGAGACTATGGCTACACCTTC | CASNTGRGDYGYTF
TRBD2 | TRBJ2-5 | TRBV7-6 | - | TGTGCCAGCAGCTTAGGTGCGGGGGGCGTCCAAGAGACCCAGTACTTC | CASSLGAGGVQETQYF
TRBD2 | TRBJ2-3 | TRBV20-1 | once | TGCAGTGCGCCGAGCGGGGGGGTCACAGATACGCAGTATTTT | CSAPSGGVTDTQYF
- | TRBJ2-2 | TRBV19 | few | TGTGCCAGTAGTATAGGTCCCGTGTTGAGGGAGCACACCGGGGAGCTGTTTTTT | CASSIGPVLREHTGELFF